This T cell receptor beta chain was sequenced for a study of OX40 agonist ivuxolimab in advanced cancers. CDR1 KGHSH and CDR2 LQKENI come from the germline V gene. Trimming pared 1 base from V and 3 bases from J, leaving 7 bases between. CDR3 length: 14 residues. As regards this clone: The sample holds other DNA sequences that translate to the same CDR3.

Measured with immunoSEQ multiplex PCR; TCRdb has only the in-frame clones, and not every one. The repertoire holds over 40,000 clones, roughly 90% seen once, with approximately 3.8% in the top ten. This specimen was CD4+ or CD8+ T cells sorted from blood, taken in a trial of the OX40 agonist ivuxolimab. The clonotype originates from an adult with an advanced solid tumor such as melanoma, head and neck, liver or kidney cancer. The chain links TRBV18 to TRBJ1-5; D gene unclear. CDR3 amino acids: CASSPQGTNQPQHF. The CDR3 DNA reads TGTGCCAGCTCACCACAAGGTACCAATCAGCCCCAGCATTTT.